The present TCR beta chain was sequenced within a study of cytomegalovirus exposure and HLA in healthy donors. Study-level results: CMV serostatus was the sole immune exposure data available.

The CDR3 runs to 16 residues. The germline V gene encodes CDR1 SGHTA and CDR2 FQGNSA. The junction had 11 bases not matched to a gene; V was cut back by 1 base and J by 8 bases. With respect to this clone: What it recognizes is unknown.

The primer mix had 60 Vbeta and 13 Jbeta primers. Method: immunoSEQ multiplex PCR; TCRdb's copy keeps in-frame clones and lacks some. The sample lists more than 95,000 clones, around 81% occurring once. The chain carries TRBV7-2 and TRBJ2-3, with 8 bases fitting TRBD2. The sequence was obtained from a woman aged 30 to 39 in good health and CMV-seronegative. The sequenced sample was PBMCs. The CDR3 DNA reads as TGTGCCAGCAGCTTAGGCGGGCGGGAGGCCTTAGGTACGCAGTATTTT. Its protein product is CASSLGGREALGTQYF. Variable domain in full (rest from reference TRBV7-2 and TRBJ2-3): GAGVSQSPSNKVTEKGKDVELRCDPISGHTALYWYRQSLGQGLEFLIYFQGNSAPDKSGLPSDRFSAERTGGSVSTLTIQRTQQEDSAVYLCASSLGGREALGTQYFGPGTRLTVL.